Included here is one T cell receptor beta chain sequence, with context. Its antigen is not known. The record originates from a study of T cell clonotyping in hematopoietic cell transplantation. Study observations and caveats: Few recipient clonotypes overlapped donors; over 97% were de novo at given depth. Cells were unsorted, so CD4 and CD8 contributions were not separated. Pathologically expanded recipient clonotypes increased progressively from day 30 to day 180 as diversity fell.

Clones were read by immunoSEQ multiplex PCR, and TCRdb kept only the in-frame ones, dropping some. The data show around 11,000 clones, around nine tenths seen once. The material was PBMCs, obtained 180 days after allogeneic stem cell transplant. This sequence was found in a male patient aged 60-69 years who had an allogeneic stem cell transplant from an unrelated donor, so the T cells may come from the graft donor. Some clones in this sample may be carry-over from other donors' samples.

The CDR3 nucleotides are TGTGCCAGCAGCCCCCAGGGCGGGCTCCAAGAGACCCAGTACTTC. Protein sequence: CASSPQGGLQETQYF. V is TRBV11-2 and J is TRBJ2-5; perhaps D is TRBD1 or TRBD2 (5 bases each). Germline CDR1 reads SGHAT; CDR2 reads FQNNGV. This CDR3 region has 15 residues. V was clipped by 5 bases and J by 1 base, with 14 bases between them.